These 13 T cell receptor beta chains share one sample of origin, sequenced in a study of T cells in Graves' hyperthyroidism and ophthalmopathy. The source material, RNA transcripts, was used to amplify TCR beta CDR3 regions. TCR CDR3 underwent first-round RT-PCR with the HTBI primer set. Each CDR3 protein is one row after TCRdb ran MiXCR on the multiplex PCR reads. The sample yields approximately 400,000 distinct CDR3 sequences, approximately 15% seen once. Sequencing input: blood. The receptors were sampled from a woman in her 30s with Graves' ophthalmopathy.

There are many counts of this clonotype. The chain employs TRBV28 and TRBJ2-5; tentative D call: TRBD1 (6 bases). The germline gives CDR1 MDHEN, CDR2 SYDVKM. The CDR3 is 16 residues long. Trimming removed 6 bases at V and 0 bases at J, with 17 bases between. The CDR3 region has the DNA TGTGCCAGCAGCGCGGGCAGGGGCCCGTACCAAGAGACCCAGTACTTC. This encodes CASSAGRGPYQETQYF.

The table lists this clonotype with many counts. The chain links TRBV2 to TRBJ2-7, with a possible D match to TRBD2 (6 bases). CDR3 length: 15 amino acids. V shed 6 bases and J shed 5 bases, with 20 bases lying between them. CDR1 and CDR2 (germline): SNHLY, FYNNEI. CDR3: CASRIDKGLTHEQYF. Here the CDR3 DNA reads TGTGCCAGCAGGATCGACAAGGGACTCACCCACGAGCAGTACTTC. Full variable domain (rest looked up from reference TRBV2 and TRBJ2-7): EPEVTQTPSHQVTQMGQEVILRCVPISNHLYFYWYRQILGQKVEFLVSFYNNEISEKSEIFDDQFSVERPDGSNFTLKIRSTKLEDSAMYFCASRIDKGLTHEQYFGPGTRLTVT.

This clonotype was counted at least ten times. This chain connects TRBV7-2 to TRBJ2-7; D is possibly TRBD1 (6 bases). The CDR3 loop spans 15 amino acids. The V and J ends lost 6 bases and 2 bases respectively, with 17 bases between them. Germline V gene sequence: CDR1 SGHTA, CDR2 FQGNSA. DNA for the CDR3: TGTGCCAGCAGTCGTCCAGGACAGACGCCCTACGAGCAGTACTTC. This gives the protein CASSRPGQTPYEQYF.

This clonotype was recorded many times. V gene TRBV12-3 or TRBV12-4 combines with J gene TRBJ1-1; D not resolved. V lost 1 base and J lost 1, with 25 bases in between. The CDR3 is 20 residues long. CDR3 region: CASSLVPWVSLTGGNTEAFF. The CDR3 DNA follows: TGTGCCAGCAGTTTAGTTCCCTGGGTCAGCTTAACTGGCGGGAACACTGAAGCTTTCTTT.

This clonotype was found many times. V gene TRBV20-1 combines with J gene TRBJ1-1; 8 nucleotides align to TRBD1. Germline CDR1 and CDR2: DFQATT and SNEGSKA (reference sequence). This CDR3 has 14 amino acids. Germline trimming cut 6 bases from V and 7 bases from J; bases unmatched to any gene: 13. Here the CDR3 DNA reads TGCAGTGCACTGGCTCGGACAGGGTTTCGTGAAGCTTTCTTT. Encoded protein: CSALARTGFREAFF.

This clonotype appeared many times. The chain employs TRBV6-5 and TRBJ2-3; D call uncertain. Trimming removed 2 bases from V and 4 bases from J, with 10 bases in between. Looked up from germline, CDR1 is MNHEY and CDR2 is SVGAGI. The CDR3 covers 14 residues. The CDR3 coding sequence is TGTGCCAGCAGTTACATGTTTCGGGCAGATACGCAGTATTTT. It is translated as CASSYMFRADTQYF.

This clonotype was seen a few times. The chain combines TRBV5-1 with TRBJ2-5; 8 bases match TRBD2. The CDR3 covers 17 residues. Germline V lookup: CDR1 SGHRS, CDR2 YFSETQ. V was clipped by 2 bases and J by 1 base; unmatched bases: 10. The CDR3 coding sequence is TGCGCCAGCAGCTTTCAACTGAGCGGGGGACTCCAAGAGACCCAGTACTTC. It specifies CASSFQLSGGLQETQYF.

Many counts were recorded for this clonotype. This chain connects TRBV20-1 to TRBJ1-1; 7 nucleotides line up with TRBD1. Germline loops: CDR1 DFQATT, CDR2 SNEGSKA (reference sequence). There are 13 residues in the CDR3. Losses at the gene ends were 4 bases for V and 6 bases for J; bases not matched to a gene: 8. The CDR3 loop reads CSANRGGGSEAFF. Written as DNA, the CDR3 is TGCAGTGCTAACAGGGGAGGTGGCTCTGAAGCTTTCTTT.

This clonotype was seen repeatedly, ten times or more. CDR3 region: CATSGNRGNTEAFF. DNA of the CDR3: TGTGCCACCAGTGGGAACAGAGGAAACACTGAAGCTTTCTTT. This chain joins TRBV24-1 and TRBJ1-1; D gene unclear. CDR1 and CDR2 from the germline V gene are KGHDR and SFDVKD. V lost 5 bases and J 2 bases, leaving 11 bases between the germline ends. This CDR3 has 14 residues.

The CDR3: CASTGRLSEAFF. CDR3 bases: TGTGCCAGCACAGGGAGACTATCTGAAGCTTTCTTT. This rearrangement joins TRBV2 to TRBJ1-1, with D tentatively TRBD1 (5 bases). CDR3 size: 12 residues. CDR1 and CDR2 (germline): SNHLY, FYNNEI. Trimming pared 7 bases from V and 6 bases from J, leaving 12 bases between.

The chain links TRBV7-6 to TRBJ2-5; 11 nucleotides align to TRBD2. Trimming removed 2 bases from V and 5 bases from J; junction bases left unmatched: 1. Germline V lookup: CDR1 SGHVS, CDR2 FNYEAQ. The CDR3 spans 14 residues. The CDR3 DNA follows: TGTGCCAGCAGCTTAATAGCGGGGGGGGAGACCCAGTACTTC. Residues: CASSLIAGGETQYF.

This clonotype was counted at least ten times. This chain connects TRBV12-3 or TRBV12-4 to TRBJ1-1; D gene ambiguous. The CDR3 spans 13 residues. The V end was cut by 3 bases, the J end by 3 bases, with 8 bases between. CDR3 nucleotides: TGTGCCAGCAGTTTTCAGGAATACACTGAAGCTTTCTTT. Its protein is CASSFQEYTEAFF.

The sample holds many counts of this clonotype. The chain has TRBV20-1 and TRBJ2-1; no reliable D call. CDR1 DFQATT and CDR2 SNEGSKA come from the germline V gene (reference sequence). There are 16 residues in the CDR3. Deletions cut 0 bases from V and 0 bases from J, with 12 bases between. The CDR3 sequence: CSAREQSAGSYNEQFF. CDR3 sequence (DNA): TGCAGTGCTAGAGAGCAGAGCGCCGGCTCCTACAATGAGCAGTTCTTC.